A selection of T cell receptor beta chains follows, all from one sample in a study of metastatic and nonmetastatic thyroid tumors. TCRdb reprocessed the PCR reads using MiXCR. The sample shows about 28,000 clones, around 15% of them seen only once. Sequenced input: blood. The receptors were sampled from a female donor with papillary thyroid cancer or a benign thyroid nodule (not recorded which). Some clones in this sample may be carry-over from other donors' samples. Each CDR3 is given with its conserved first and last residue. The D gene is left open where the match is weak. The size of a clone is reported for some rows only, either as once, few or many, or as a class for expanded clones.

clone_size,v_call,j_call,d_call,cdr3_aa,cdr3_nt
many,TRBV5-1,TRBJ2-2,TRBD1,CASRSLGTGVHGELFF,TGCGCCAGCAGATCCCTCGGGACAGGGGTCCACGGGGAGCTGTTTTTT
many,TRBV7-8,TRBJ1-2,TRBD1,CASSLALYRGEHPGGYTF,TGTGCCAGCAGCTTAGCGCTCTACAGGGGGGAGCATCCGGGTGGCTACACCTTC
many,TRBV5-1,TRBJ2-5,TRBD2,CASRNSGGLQETQYF,TGCGCCAGCAGAAATAGCGGGGGGTTACAAGAGACCCAGTACTTC
NA,TRBV20-1,TRBJ2-5,NA,CSASGVGLGQETQYF,TGCAGTGCTAGTGGCGTAGGTCTCGGACAAGAGACCCAGTACTTC
many,TRBV3-1,TRBJ2-5,NA,CASTRGREETQYF,TGTGCCAGCACCCGGGGCAGGGAGGAGACCCAGTACTTC
NA,TRBV7-9,TRBJ2-7,NA,CASITQGQGGDKQYF,TGTGCCAGCATCACACAAGGGCAGGGGGGGGACAAGCAGTACTTC
NA,TRBV28,TRBJ2-5,TRBD1,CASTPGDSQETQYF,TGTGCCAGCACACCAGGGGACAGCCAAGAGACCCAGTACTTC
many,TRBV6-1,TRBJ2-5,NA,CASSPSGEGTQYF,TGTGCCAGCAGTCCTTCAGGGGAAGGGACCCAGTACTTC
many,TRBV30,TRBJ1-2,NA,CAWSPPPGEYGYTF,TGTGCCTGGAGTCCTCCCCCGGGGGAGTATGGCTACACCTTC
NA,TRBV5-4,TRBJ2-1,TRBD2,CASSPGLGRNEQFF,TGTGCCAGCAGCCCGGGCCTCGGGAGGAATGAGCAGTTCTTC
few,TRBV27,TRBJ2-5,TRBD2,CASSLTLAKETQYF,TGTGCCAGCAGTTTAACACTAGCGAAGGAGACCCAGTACTTC
few,TRBV19,TRBJ1-1,NA,CASSISGPVNTEAFF,TGTGCCAGTAGTATTTCAGGTCCGGTGAACACTGAAGCTTTCTTT
NA,TRBV7-2,TRBJ2-7,NA,CASSLGRDTEQYF,TGTGCCAGCAGCTTAGGCAGGGACACCGAGCAGTACTTC
few,TRBV28,TRBJ2-5,TRBD2,CASSLWVSSGDDQETQYF,TGTGCCAGCAGTTTATGGGTTTCTAGCGGGGACGACCAAGAGACCCAGTACTTC
NA,TRBV19,TRBJ1-1,NA,CASSINGGCVNTEAFF,TGTGCCAGTAGTATTAACGGAGGGTGTGTTAACACAGAAGCTTTCTTT
many,TRBV30,TRBJ2-3,NA,CAWEQNTDTQYF,TGTGCCTGGGAACAGAACACAGATACGCAGTATTTT
many,TRBV3-1,TRBJ2-2,TRBD2,CASSQLSGRGTGELFF,TGTGCCAGCAGCCAGTTGAGCGGGAGAGGAACCGGGGAGCTGTTTTTT
many,TRBV9,TRBJ1-1,NA,CASSVDWRPSDTEAFF,TGTGCCAGCAGCGTAGATTGGAGGCCCTCGGACACTGAAGCTTTCTTT
many,TRBV15,TRBJ2-6,NA,CATSSGAGSGANVLTF,TGTGCCACCAGCAGTGGCGCAGGCTCTGGGGCCAACGTCCTGACTTTC
many,TRBV20-1,TRBJ2-2,TRBD2,CSVGTMNTGELFF,TGCAGTGTGGGGACTATGAACACCGGGGAGCTGTTTTTT
many,TRBV29-1,TRBJ2-7,NA,CSVEKSYEQYF,TGCAGCGTTGAAAAGTCCTACGAGCAGTACTTC
NA,TRBV19,TRBJ2-1,NA,CASSIDPQTRDYNERFF,TGTGCCAGTAGTATAGATCCCCAAACACGAGACTACAATGAGCGGTTCTTC
NA,TRBV7-2,TRBJ2-1,NA,CASSAGGWAEQFF,TGTGCCAGCAGCGCAGGAGGGTGGGCTGAGCAGTTCTTC
few,TRBV6-1,TRBJ2-7,TRBD1,CASSERAGTGGYEQYF,TGTGCCAGCAGTGAAAGGGCCGGGACAGGGGGCTACGAGCAGTACTTC
many,TRBV7-2,TRBJ2-1,TRBD2,CASSLGFAGGFGEQFF,TGTGCCAGCAGCTTAGGCTTCGCGGGGGGGTTTGGCGAGCAGTTCTTC
few,TRBV6-1,TRBJ1-1,TRBD1,CASSPYPRTGDTEAFF,TGTGCCAGCAGTCCCTACCCGAGGACAGGGGATACTGAAGCTTTCTTT
medium-sized,TRBV10-1,TRBJ2-5,TRBD2,CASSSGGETQYF,TGCGCCAGCAGCTCGGGGGGGGAGACCCAGTACTTC
once,TRBV9,TRBJ2-7,TRBD2,CASSGVLETSVSYEQYF,TGTGCCAGCAGCGGGGTGCTCGAGACTAGCGTATCCTACGAGCAGTACTTC
medium-sized,TRBV24-1,TRBJ1-2,TRBD1,CATSDPGQGAYGYTF,TGTGCCACCAGTGACCCGGGACAGGGAGCCTATGGCTACACCTTC
few,TRBV6-1,TRBJ1-5,NA,CASNLEGDQPQHF,TGTGCCAGCAACCTGGAGGGGGATCAGCCCCAGCATTTT
many,TRBV3-1,TRBJ2-7,TRBD2,CASSQLMAGVEQYF,TGTGCCAGCAGCCAGTTAATGGCGGGAGTCGAGCAGTACTTC